One sample yielded the 29 T cell receptor beta chains listed below, sequenced in a study of blood T cell repertoires in COVID-19. Measured with immunoSEQ multiplex PCR; TCRdb has only the in-frame clones, and not every one. The data hold almost 100,000 clones, with roughly nine tenths observed a single time. Material for sequencing was peripheral blood. The receptors derive from a man in his forties or fifties with acute or convalescent COVID-19.

This clone has just one count. J is TRBJ2-3 and V is TRBV5-6; the D gene is possibly TRBD2 (6 bases). Trimming cost V 4 bases and J 1 base, with 13 bases left between them. CDR1 SGHDT and CDR2 YYEEEE come from the germline V gene. This CDR3 region has 15 residues. CDR3 loop: CASSLDGTGTDTQYF. CDR3 nucleotides: TGTGCCAGCAGCCTCGACGGGACTGGCACAGATACGCAGTATTTT. Supplemented by reference TRBV5-6 and TRBJ2-3, the full variable domain reads DAGVTQSPTHLIKTRGQQVTLRCSPKSGHDTVSWYQQALGQGPQFIFQYYEEEERQRGNFPDRFSGHQFPNYSSELNVNALLLGDSALYLCASSLDGTGTDTQYFGPGTRLTVL.

This clone was counted a few times. The genes are TRBV7-8 and TRBJ1-1; unclear D gene. Trimming removed 3 bases at V and 1 base at J, with 6 bases between. Germline assignment: CDR1 SGHVS and CDR2 FQNEAQ. This CDR3 comprises 13 residues. The CDR3 spells CASSFRGNTEAFF. CDR3 in DNA: TGTGCCAGCAGCTTTCGGGGGAACACTGAAGCTTTCTTT.

The chain uses TRBV24-1 and TRBJ2-1, with 7 bases aligning to TRBD2. This CDR3 has 15 amino acids. Germline lookup yields CDR1 KGHDR and CDR2 SFDVKD. V lost 6 bases and J lost 5; bases outside the gene matches: 9. This CDR3 is CATSTWGGGDNEQFF. CDR3 in DNA: TGTGCCACCAGTACCTGGGGGGGAGGGGACAATGAGCAGTTCTTC.

The gene calls are TRBV11-3 and TRBJ2-7; D is perhaps TRBD1 (7 bases). Trimming took off 7 bases at V and 4 bases at J, with 20 bases between the two ends. Looked up from germline, CDR1 is SGHNT and CDR2 is YENEEA. This CDR3 spans 15 amino acids. For the CDR3, the DNA is TGTGCCAGCACCTTGAGAGGAGGGGGCTTATACGAGCAGTACTTC. Translation gives CASTLRGGGLYEQYF.

The chain links TRBV5-6 to TRBJ1-6; D is perhaps TRBD1 (6 bases). This CDR3 is built from 15 residues. V shed 0 bases and J shed 6 bases, with 10 bases lying between them. The germline CDR1 and CDR2 sequences are SGHDT and YYEEEE. Here the CDR3 reads CASSLAGGRNSPLHF. The CDR3, as DNA: TGTGCCAGCAGCTTGGCGGGGGGGCGTAATTCACCCCTCCACTTT.

Only a few counts were recorded for this clone. The V call is TRBV9, the J call TRBJ1-1; D is uncertain. The CDR3 totals 15 residues. V lost 0 bases and J lost 0, with 9 bases in between. Looked up from germline, CDR1 is SGDLS and CDR2 is YYNGEE. CDR3 residues: CASSVDNLLNTEAFF. CDR3 DNA: TGTGCCAGCAGCGTAGACAATCTTCTGAACACTGAAGCTTTCTTT.

The J gene is TRBJ1-5, the V gene TRBV6-6, with 7 bases lining up with TRBD1. The junction had 3 bases not matched to a gene; V was cut back by 6 bases and J by 1 base. The length of the CDR3 is 14 residues. The germline CDR1 and CDR2 sequences are MNHNY and SVGAGI (reference sequence). CDR3 sequence: CASRQQGSNQPQHF. In DNA form, the CDR3 reads TGTGCCAGCAGACAACAGGGGAGCAATCAGCCCCAGCATTTT.

This sequence joins TRBV7-2 and TRBJ2-1; no definite D call. This CDR3 contains 14 residues. Germline V lookup: CDR1 SGHTA, CDR2 FQGNSA. Trimming cost V 3 bases and J 7 bases, with 13 bases left between them. As DNA, the CDR3 is TGTGCCAGCAGCTTGGCGGCAGCGTGGAATGAGCAGTTCTTC. Translating gives CASSLAAAWNEQFF. The full variable domain, in which reference TRBV7-2 and TRBJ2-1 provide the parts outside the CDR3, is GAGVSQSPSNKVTEKGKDVELRCDPISGHTALYWYRQSLGQGLEFLIYFQGNSAPDKSGLPSDRFSAERTGGSVSTLTIQRTQQEDSAVYLCASSLAAAWNEQFFGPGTRLTVL.

The V call is TRBV4-1, the J call TRBJ2-3; D is possibly TRBD2 (6 bases). The CDR3 is 16 residues long. The germline CDR1 and CDR2 sequences are MGHRA and YSYEKL. Between the trimmed V and J ends, which lost 0 bases and 5 bases, there was a span of 15 bases. The CDR3 bases are TGCGCCAGCAGCCAAGATGGAGGGAGATGGGGAGATACGCAGTATTTT. The encoded protein is CASSQDGGRWGDTQYF.

The chain has TRBV18 and TRBJ2-5, with D possibly TRBD1 on 5 matching bases. The CDR3 is made up of 15 amino acids. CDR1 and CDR2 (germline): KGHSH, LQKENI. V was shortened by 1 base and J by 6 bases, with 15 bases between the two germline ends. The chain's CDR3 is CASSPQSGAGKTQYF. CDR3 in DNA: TGTGCCAGCTCACCACAATCGGGTGCAGGGAAGACCCAGTACTTC.

About this clone itself: Different DNA sequences within this sample yield the same CDR3. The chain links TRBV7-9 to TRBJ1-4; possible D gene TRBD1, 5 bases. The germline V gene has CDR1 SEHNR and CDR2 FQNEAQ (reference sequence). Trimming removed 4 bases from V and 5 bases from J, with 11 bases in between. The CDR3 runs 14 residues. CDR3: CASSSQGGNEKLFF. DNA for the CDR3: TGTGCCAGCAGCTCTCAGGGTGGAAATGAAAAACTGTTTTTT. Filled out from reference TRBV7-9 and TRBJ1-4, the complete variable domain reads DTGVSQNPRHKITKRGQNVTFRCDPISEHNRLYWYRQTLGQGPEFLTYFQNEAQLEKSRLLSDRFSAERPKGSFSTLEIQRTEQGDSAMYLCASSSQGGNEKLFFGSGTQLSVL.

V is TRBV20-1 and J is TRBJ1-2; weak D call: TRBD1 (6 bases). CDR3 size: 13 residues. The germline V and J ends were trimmed by 3 bases and 5 bases, with 13 bases remaining between them. The germline V gene has CDR1 DFQATT and CDR2 SNEGSKA (reference sequence). CDR3 protein: CSASHTQGYGYTF. The CDR3 DNA is TGCAGTGCTAGTCACACGCAGGGGTATGGCTACACCTTC.

The V and J genes are TRBV5-1 and TRBJ1-2; a possible D gene is TRBD1 (5 bases). The length of the CDR3 is 14 residues. The germline CDR1 and CDR2 sequences are SGHRS and YFSETQ. V lost 0 bases and J 8 bases, leaving 14 bases between the germline ends. The CDR3 coding sequence is TGCGCCAGCAGCTTGGAGGGGTCCGCAGGGGGCTACACCTTC. Translated, it gives CASSLEGSAGGYTF.

The gene calls are TRBV28 and TRBJ1-2; TRBD1 matches at 10 bases. Germline loops: CDR1 MDHEN, CDR2 SYDVKM. The CDR3 runs 15 residues. Losses at the gene ends were 3 bases for V and 2 bases for J; bases not matched to a gene: 3. In DNA, the CDR3 is TGTGCCAGCAGTTTCGGGGGACAGGGGAACTATGGCTACACCTTC. Translated: CASSFGGQGNYGYTF.

The chain employs TRBV11-3 and TRBJ2-7, with D possibly TRBD2 on 6 matching bases. Trimming pared 3 bases from V and 2 bases from J, leaving 11 bases between. There are 14 residues in the CDR3. Germline V gene data show CDR1 as SGHNT and CDR2 as YENEEA. The CDR3 DNA reads TGTGCCAGCAGCTTGCGGGACGGTACCTACGAGCAGTACTTC. This codes for CASSLRDGTYEQYF. The full variable domain, its missing parts supplied by reference TRBV11-3 and TRBJ2-7, is EAGVVQSPRYKIIEKKQPVAFWCNPISGHNTLYWYLQNLGQGPELLIRYENEEAVDDSQLPKDRFSAERLKGVDSTLKIQPAELGDSAVYLCASSLRDGTYEQYFGPGTRLTVT.

V is TRBV9 and J is TRBJ2-7; D remains unclear. Germline loops: CDR1 SGDLS, CDR2 YYNGEE. V lost 5 bases, J lost 6 bases, and 9 bases lay in between. CDR3 size: 11 residues. CDR3 loop: CASSREAEQYF. CDR3 DNA sequence: TGTGCCAGCAGTCGTGAGGCCGAGCAGTACTTC. The full variable domain, its missing parts supplied by reference TRBV9 and TRBJ2-7, is DSGVTQTPKHLITATGQRVTLRCSPRSGDLSVYWYQQSLDQGLQFLIQYYNGEERAKGNILERFSAQQFPDLHSELNLSSLELGDSALYFCASSREAEQYFGPGTRLTVT.

V usage is TRBV6-6 and J usage is TRBJ2-5; TRBD1 matches at 8 bases. V gave up 1 base and J gave up 4 bases; unmatched junction bases: 8. Germline V gives CDR1 MNHNY, CDR2 SVGAGI (reference sequence). There are 16 residues in the CDR3. The DNA for the CDR3 is TGTGCCAGCAGTTACTTCAATGCCGACAGGGGAGAGACCCAGTACTTC. Protein product: CASSYFNADRGETQYF.

The V call is TRBV9, the J call TRBJ2-6, with a weak D call TRBD2 (7 bases). The CDR3 has 18 residues. Trimming removed 4 bases from V and 0 bases from J, with 17 bases in between. Germline loops: CDR1 SGDLS, CDR2 YYNGEE. Here the CDR3 DNA reads TGTGCCAGCAGCTCCTCCCCGAGGGGGGGCTCTGGGGCCAACGTCCTGACTTTC. Its protein product is CASSSSPRGGSGANVLTF.

This rearrangement joins TRBV5-1 to TRBJ2-2; 7 bases agree with TRBD1. Looked up from germline, CDR1 is SGHRS and CDR2 is YFSETQ. Losses at the gene ends were 0 bases for V and 6 bases for J; bases not matched to a gene: 8. The CDR3 is 16 amino acids. The CDR3 region is CASSLGLRQGAGELFF. The CDR3 nucleotides are TGCGCCAGCAGCTTGGGCTTGAGACAGGGAGCCGGGGAGCTGTTTTTT.

J is TRBJ2-1 and V is TRBV9; 8 nucleotides match TRBD1. The CDR3 has 14 residues. V lost 3 bases to trimming and J lost 9 bases; unmatched junction nucleotides: 8. Germline V lookup: CDR1 SGDLS, CDR2 YYNGEE. The CDR3: CASSAMDRVLEQFF. CDR3 bases: TGTGCCAGCAGCGCCATGGACAGGGTTCTTGAGCAGTTCTTC.

J is TRBJ2-2 and V is TRBV18, with 11 bases that match TRBD2. After removal of 3 bases from V and 6 bases from J, the junction contained 6 bases not matched to a gene. Germline V gene sequence: CDR1 KGHSH, CDR2 LQKENI. The CDR3 has 16 residues. CDR3 residues: CASSPVTSGNAGELFF. The CDR3 region has the DNA TGTGCCAGCTCACCTGTGACTAGCGGGAATGCCGGGGAGCTGTTTTTT.

This chain links TRBV30 with TRBJ2-1; the match to TRBD1 covers 8 bases. This CDR3 region has 14 residues. Unmatched junction bases numbered 9, after V lost 4 bases and J lost 7 bases. The germline V gene has CDR1 GTSNPN and CDR2 SVGIG (reference sequence). The CDR3 reads CAWNYGRGRNEQFF. The DNA of the CDR3 is TGTGCCTGGAATTATGGCAGGGGGCGGAATGAGCAGTTCTTC.

The chain joins TRBV5-1 to TRBJ2-1, with 9 bases aligning to TRBD1. This CDR3 is built from 16 residues. Trimming at V came to 7 bases and at J to 3 bases, leaving 11 bases not matched to a gene. Germline V CDR1 and CDR2: SGHRS, YFSETQ. In nucleotides, the CDR3 is TGCGCCAGCTTAAACCACACGGGACAGGGCTACAATGAGCAGTTCTTC. It translates to CASLNHTGQGYNEQFF.

This clone was detected ten times or more. The CDR3 bases are TGTGCCAGCGGACCCGGGGGGTCGGACTCTAACTATGGCTACACCTTC. Translation gives CASGPGGSDSNYGYTF. V and J are TRBV3-1 (or the pseudogene TRBV3-2) and TRBJ1-2, with D tentatively TRBD1 (5 bases). Per germline, CDR1 LGHDT and CDR2 YNNKEL (reference sequence). The CDR3 contains 16 residues. V was clipped by 8 bases and J by 0 bases, with 19 bases between them.

The chain is built from TRBV6-6 and TRBJ1-2, with 7 positions matching TRBD1. Germline lookup yields CDR1 MNHNY and CDR2 SVGAGI (reference sequence). V was pared by 1 base and J by 3 bases, with 5 bases of the junction left unmatched. The CDR3 covers 15 residues. The DNA of the CDR3 is TGTGCCAGCAGTTACTTCAGGGGGACTGACTATGGCTACACCTTC. Translating gives CASSYFRGTDYGYTF.

The chain recombines TRBV21-1 with TRBJ1-6; TRBD1, as called in the table, went unchecked against the DNA. TRBV21-1 is a documented pseudogene. The CDR3 extends over 12 amino acids. The CDR3 spells CATSGVGSPLHF. The CDR3 DNA is TGTGCCACCTCAGGGGTGGGCTCACCCCTCCACTTT.

This clone ranks as medium-sized. CDR3 protein: CSVDKGGNYGYTF. CDR3 sequence (DNA): TGCAGCGTTGATAAGGGGGGGAACTATGGCTACACCTTC. The J gene is TRBJ1-2, the V gene TRBV29-1; tentatively, D is TRBD1 (6 bases). This CDR3 is built from 13 residues. The V and J ends lost 3 bases and 2 bases respectively, with 10 bases between them. CDR1 and CDR2 from the germline V gene are SQVTM and ANQGSEA.

The chain has TRBV16 and TRBJ1-5; D is uncertain. CDR3 length: 16 residues. Per germline, CDR1 KGHSY and CDR2 FQNENV. Between the trimmed V and J ends, which lost 0 bases and 2 bases, there was a span of 11 bases. CDR3 nucleotide sequence: TGTGCCAGCAGCCAATCTACGAGTCGGGGCAATCAGCCCCAGCATTTT. It is translated as CASSQSTSRGNQPQHF.

This clone was counted only a few times. The chain employs TRBV12-5 and TRBJ2-5; 10 nucleotides match TRBD2. V was pared by 3 bases and J by 5 bases, with 9 bases of the junction left unmatched. Germline V gene data show CDR1 as LGHNT and CDR2 as FRNRAP. The CDR3 consists of 16 residues. The CDR3 loop is CASGFISGRYRETQYF. In DNA form, the CDR3 reads TGTGCTAGTGGTTTTATTAGCGGGAGGTATCGGGAGACCCAGTACTTC.